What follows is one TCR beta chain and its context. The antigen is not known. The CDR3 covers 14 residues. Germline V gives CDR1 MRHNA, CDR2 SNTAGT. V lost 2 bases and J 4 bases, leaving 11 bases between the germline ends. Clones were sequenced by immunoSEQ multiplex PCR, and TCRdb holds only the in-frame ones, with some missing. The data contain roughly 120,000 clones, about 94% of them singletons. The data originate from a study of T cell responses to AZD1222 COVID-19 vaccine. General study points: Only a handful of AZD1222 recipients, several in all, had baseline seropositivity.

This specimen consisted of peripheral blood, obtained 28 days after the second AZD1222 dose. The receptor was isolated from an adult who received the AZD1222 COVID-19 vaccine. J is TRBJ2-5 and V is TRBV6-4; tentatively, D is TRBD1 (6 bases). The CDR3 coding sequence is TGTGCCAGCAGTGACGCCGGACAGTCAGAGACCCAGTACTTC. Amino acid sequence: CASSDAGQSETQYF.